The following is a T cell receptor beta chain sequence with its context. Some clones are missing from TCRdb's copy, which holds only in-frame ones; the method was immunoSEQ multiplex PCR. Of around 78,000 clones in the sample, 80% to 95% were seen once. The sample originates from a study of Tregs in tolerant kidney transplant recipients. CDR3 length: 16 amino acids. The V segment lost 3 bases and the J segment 4 bases; nucleotides outside the gene matches: 6. Germline V lookup: CDR1 SGDLS, CDR2 YYNGEE. The receptor's source is a human donor who received a combined kidney and bone marrow transplant. The V gene is TRBV9, the J gene TRBJ2-1, with 11 bases matching TRBD2. The sample in question was Tregs from blood, obtained before the transplant. Here the CDR3 DNA reads TGTGCCAGCAGCGCCTCCGGGACTAGCGGATACAATGAGCAGTTCTTC. This encodes CASSASGTSGYNEQFF.